The source of this TCR beta chain is a study of shared clonotypes between healthy human individuals. The CDR3 has 14 residues. Trimming pared 4 bases from V and 2 bases from J, leaving 12 bases between. CDR1 and CDR2 (germline): SEHNR, FQNEAQ (reference sequence). Turning to this clone: The antigen remains undetermined.

Generated by immunoSEQ multiplex PCR, the TCRdb table keeps only in-frame clones and is missing some. This sample carries nearly 2 million clones, about 95% of them seen once, and the ten largest clones take 1.2%. Selected positively for CCR7 and CD45RO-negative, naive CD8 cells excluded terminally differentiated effector memory CD45RA+ cells. The donors, healthy adults who were HIV-negative, had experienced no recent acute infections or vaccinations. General study points: The study's rarefaction showed incomplete sorted-subset sequencing despite large depth.

The sample was naive CD8+ T cells sorted from blood. The chain couples TRBV7-9 to TRBJ2-7; no clear D gene. This clonotype was obtained from a man in his late teens or twenties in good health. CDR3 sequence: CASSYVLAPYEQYF. The CDR3 region has the DNA TGTGCCAGCAGCTATGTTTTGGCCCCCTACGAGCAGTACTTC.